This is a list of T cell receptor beta chains from one sample in a study of Graves' ophthalmopathy and Graves' hyperthyroidism. TCRdb reprocessed the multiplex PCR reads via MiXCR and lists one record per CDR3 protein. The sample lists around 170,000 distinct CDR3 sequences; less than 45% were seen once. The source material was peripheral blood. The receptors derive from a woman in her forties with Graves' ophthalmopathy. The CDR3 runs from the conserved cysteine through the conserved F or W. Each record gives: clone size, J gene, V gene, D gene, CDR3 protein, CDR3 DNA. D genes are given only for firm matches. Rows may omit the clone size; those that give it use once, few, many or a size class.

many | TRBJ2-5 | TRBV7-2 | . | CASSLMGSGETQYF | TGTGCCAGCAGCTTAATGGGTTCCGGAGAGACCCAGTACTTC
many | TRBJ1-6 | TRBV12-3/TRBV12-4 | TRBD1 | CASSLGSGTGGTSPLHF | TGTGCCAGCAGTTTAGGTTCTGGGACAGGGGGAACTTCACCCCTCCACTTT
many | TRBJ1-1 | TRBV19 | . | CASSNTKSPGDTEAFF | TGTGCCAGTAGTAACACAAAGTCTCCAGGGGACACTGAAGCTTTCTTT
few | TRBJ2-3 | TRBV2 | TRBD2 | CASSEVPGLAGGDTQYF | TGTGCCAGCAGTGAAGTCCCGGGACTAGCGGGAGGGGATACGCAGTATTTT
. | TRBJ1-1 | TRBV6-2/TRBV6-3 | . | CASTPAGTYTEAFF | TGTGCCAGCACTCCGGCCGGGACGTATACTGAAGCTTTCTTT
many | TRBJ1-2 | TRBV10-3 | TRBD1 | CAISERGHRYGYTF | TGTGCCATCAGTGAAAGGGGGCATCGGTATGGCTACACCTTC
many | TRBJ1-1 | TRBV20-1 | TRBD1 | CRVPGQGVWNTEAFF | TGCAGGGTACCGGGACAGGGGGTTTGGAACACTGAAGCTTTCTTT
many | TRBJ1-2 | TRBV4-2 | . | CASSQDLEGNYGYTF | TGTGCCAGCAGCCAAGATTTGGAAGGGAACTATGGCTACACCTTC
many | TRBJ1-5 | TRBV6-2/TRBV6-3 | . | CASSATAGATQHF | TGTGCCAGCAGTGCGACCGCAGGGGCCACACAGCATTTT
. | TRBJ1-2 | TRBV5-1 | . | CASSLGGGPGYTF | TGCGCCAGCAGCTTGGGAGGGGGACCGGGCTACACCTTC
many | TRBJ2-4 | TRBV20-1 | . | CSARSGQNIQYF | TGCAGTGCTAGATCCGGACAGAACATTCAGTACTTC
. | TRBJ1-1 | TRBV28 | . | CASSLIRDRAFF | TGTGCCAGCAGTTTGATCCGGGACCGGGCTTTCTTT
few | TRBJ2-2 | TRBV6-1 | . | CASGRGNTGELFF | TGTGCCAGTGGCCGCGGCAACACCGGGGAGCTGTTTTTT
. | TRBJ2-7 | TRBV20-1 | . | CSASDQGFNGEQYF | TGCAGTGCTAGTGATCAGGGGTTTAATGGCGAGCAGTACTTC
many | TRBJ1-1 | TRBV29-1 | . | CSVSTGQLNTEAFF | TGCAGTGTATCAACTGGACAGCTGAACACTGAAGCTTTCTTT
many | TRBJ2-7 | TRBV7-8 | . | CASSLISYEQYF | TGTGCCAGCAGCTTAATCTCATACGAGCAGTACTTC
few | TRBJ1-1 | TRBV6-1 | . | CASSSIMNTEAFF | TGTGCCAGCAGCAGTATCATGAACACTGAAGCTTTCTTT